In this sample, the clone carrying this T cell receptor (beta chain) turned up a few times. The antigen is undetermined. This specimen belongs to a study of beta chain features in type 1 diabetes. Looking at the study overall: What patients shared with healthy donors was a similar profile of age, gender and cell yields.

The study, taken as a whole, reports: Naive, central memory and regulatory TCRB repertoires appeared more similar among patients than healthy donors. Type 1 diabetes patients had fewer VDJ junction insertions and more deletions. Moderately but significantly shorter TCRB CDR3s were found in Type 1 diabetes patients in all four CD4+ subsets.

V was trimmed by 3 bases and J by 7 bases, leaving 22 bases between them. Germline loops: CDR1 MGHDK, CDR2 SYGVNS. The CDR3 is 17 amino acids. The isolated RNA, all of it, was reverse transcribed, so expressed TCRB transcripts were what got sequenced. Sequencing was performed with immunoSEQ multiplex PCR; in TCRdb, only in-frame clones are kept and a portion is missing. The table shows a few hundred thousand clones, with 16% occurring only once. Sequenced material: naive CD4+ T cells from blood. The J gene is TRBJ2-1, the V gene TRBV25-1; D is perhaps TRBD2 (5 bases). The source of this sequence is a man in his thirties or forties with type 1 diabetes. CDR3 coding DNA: TGTGCCAGCAGTGACCTAATTGGGAGCCAGACGGGAAATGAGCAGTTCTTC. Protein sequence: CASSDLIGSQTGNEQFF.